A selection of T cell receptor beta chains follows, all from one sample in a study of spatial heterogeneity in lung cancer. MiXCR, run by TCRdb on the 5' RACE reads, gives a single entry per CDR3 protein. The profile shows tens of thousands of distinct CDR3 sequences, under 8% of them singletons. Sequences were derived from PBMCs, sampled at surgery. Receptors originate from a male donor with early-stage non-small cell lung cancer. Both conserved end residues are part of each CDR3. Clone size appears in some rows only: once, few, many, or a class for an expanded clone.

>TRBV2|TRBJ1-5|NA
CASSRSTGGDQPQHF
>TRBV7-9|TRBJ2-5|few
CASSATGTRETQYF
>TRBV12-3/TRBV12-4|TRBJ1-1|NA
CASSLWAGSTEAFF
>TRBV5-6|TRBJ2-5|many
CASSLRTPETQYF
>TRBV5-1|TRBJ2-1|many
CASSRTRNEQFF
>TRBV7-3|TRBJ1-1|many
CASSYKRDTEAFF
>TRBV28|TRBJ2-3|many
CASSPLAGYTDTQYF
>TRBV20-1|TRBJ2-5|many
CSARGQQETQYF
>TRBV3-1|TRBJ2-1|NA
CASSQGSGEQFF
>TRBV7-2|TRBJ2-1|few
CASSLIANSYNEQFF
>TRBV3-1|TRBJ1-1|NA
CASSRFEGETEAFF
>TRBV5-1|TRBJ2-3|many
CASSFGGAHTDTQYF
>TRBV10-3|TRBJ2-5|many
CAIRADREEETQYF
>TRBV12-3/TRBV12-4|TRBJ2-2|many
CASSSNPWTIYTGELFF
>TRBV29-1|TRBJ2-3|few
CSFGTDTQYF
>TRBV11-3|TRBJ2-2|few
CASSLDRGGLYTGELFF
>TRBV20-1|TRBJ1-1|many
CSAVLTGMNTEAFF
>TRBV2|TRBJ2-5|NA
CASNVDGQETQYF
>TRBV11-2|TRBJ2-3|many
CASSGLAGVTDTQYF
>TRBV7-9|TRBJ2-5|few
CASSPDGPWGDQYF
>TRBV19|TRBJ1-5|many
CASSIQGGNQPQHF
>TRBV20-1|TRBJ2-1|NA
CSAIRRSSYNEQFF
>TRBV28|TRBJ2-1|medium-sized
CASSPSPTTRYNEQFF
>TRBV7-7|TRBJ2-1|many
CASSSSGGIKNEQFF
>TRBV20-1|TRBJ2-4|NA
CSARASQNIQYF
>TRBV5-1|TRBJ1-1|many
CASSPAPLGVTEAFF
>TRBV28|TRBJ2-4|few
CASTIQGANYDIQYF
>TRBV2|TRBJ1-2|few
CASATGPFYGYTF
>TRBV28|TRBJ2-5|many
CASSFGMSETQYF
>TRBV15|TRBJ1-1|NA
CATSARTEAFF
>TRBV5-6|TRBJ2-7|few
CASSWGGPPDEQYF
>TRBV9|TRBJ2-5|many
CASSFSGGQETQYF
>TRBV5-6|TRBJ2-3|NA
CASSRRSTDTQYF
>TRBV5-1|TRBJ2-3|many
CASSLGGQGRTDTQYF
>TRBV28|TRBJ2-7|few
CASSFAGAYEQYF